This T cell receptor beta chain is from a study of blood T cell repertoires in COVID-19. Study at large: From the United States, Italy and Spain came samples of acute and convalescent COVID-19. T cells, B-cell-depleted T cells, or PBMCs supplied cDNA or gDNA.

This study enrolled people aged 18 to 89 from 24 US geographic areas. Repertoires were generated with immunoSEQ multiplex PCR, while TCRdb's copy carries only in-frame clones and drops some. The sample comprises approximately 200,000 clones, about 81% of which are singletons, and 3% to 3.5% rests with the top ten. Germline CDR1 reads SGHAT; CDR2 reads FQNNGV. Germline trimming cut 5 bases from V and 10 bases from J; bases unmatched to any gene: 8. This CDR3 has 14 amino acids. Specimen: PBMCs or T cells enriched from blood (not recorded which). This receptor was obtained from a woman younger than 45 who had recovered from COVID-19. The V gene is TRBV11-2, the J gene TRBJ1-4; 9 bases match TRBD1. CDR3 in DNA: TGTGCCAGCAGCCAAACCGGACAGGGGAGAAAACTGTTTTTT. Its protein product is CASSQTGQGRKLFF.